Detailed here is one T cell receptor beta chain. Its specificity is unknown. The sample originates from a study of neoadjuvant anti-PD-1 for oral cavity cancer. Turning to the study itself: Patients without progression received a fourth nivolumab dose around day 43, then surgical resection on days 50-56.

As to time point: after neoadjuvant nivolumab, at surgical resection. The patients had HPV-negative, locally advanced oral cavity squamous cell carcinoma. Broader study findings: After neoadjuvant nivolumab, PBMC T cell clonality was significantly higher in non-responders than responders.

Germline lookup yields CDR1 SGHVS and CDR2 FNYEAQ. The CDR3 loop spans 15 amino acids. V lost 6 bases, J lost 0 bases, and 13 bases lay in between. Sequencing was performed with immunoSEQ multiplex PCR; in TCRdb, only in-frame clones are kept and a portion is missing. Found here are about 14,000 clones, 60% to 85% of them singletons; the top ten hold 2.5% to 3%. The clonotype originates from a person aged 35-79 years with oral cavity squamous cell carcinoma. The sequencing here drew on PBMCs, taken after nivolumab (anti-PD-1) treatment. The chain is built from TRBV7-6 and TRBJ2-3, with D tentatively TRBD2 (6 bases). The CDR3 DNA sequence: TGTGCCAGCAGTAAAGCGGGTCTAAGCACAGATACGCAGTATTTT. Protein: CASSKAGLSTDTQYF.